A selection of T cell receptor beta chains follows, all from one sample in a study of blood T cell repertoires in COVID-19. This table comes from immunoSEQ multiplex PCR, and its TCRdb copy is limited to in-frame clones, with some not included. The sample carries 250,000 or so clones, around 90% recorded once. Material: peripheral blood. The source is a woman in her seventies with active or convalescent COVID-19. The CDR3 runs from the conserved cysteine through the conserved F or W. D genes are given only for firm matches. Clone size is not always given. Where it is, it says once, few, many or a class for expanded clones.

abundance: -
j_gene: TRBJ1-2
v_gene: TRBV19
d_gene: -
CDR3aa: CASSMSGSAGVGYTF
CDR3nt: TGTGCCAGTAGTATGTCAGGCTCGGCGGGGGTCGGCTACACCTTC

abundance: -
j_gene: TRBJ1-4
v_gene: TRBV5-1
d_gene: -
CDR3aa: CASSLEAGVNEKLFF
CDR3nt: TGCGCCAGCAGCTTGGAGGCCGGGGTTAATGAAAAACTGTTTTTT

abundance: -
j_gene: TRBJ1-1
v_gene: TRBV11-2
d_gene: -
CDR3aa: CASSLVGARTEAFF
CDR3nt: TGTGCCAGCAGCTTAGTTGGGGCGCGAACTGAAGCTTTCTTT

abundance: -
j_gene: TRBJ1-2
v_gene: TRBV19
d_gene: TRBD1
CDR3aa: CASDTGTGGGYTF
CDR3nt: TGTGCCAGTGACACCGGGACAGGTGGTGGCTACACCTTC

abundance: -
j_gene: TRBJ1-4
v_gene: TRBV4-3
d_gene: -
CDR3aa: CASSQGQVNEKLFF
CDR3nt: TGCGCCAGCAGCCAAGGGCAGGTGAATGAAAAACTGTTTTTT

abundance: -
j_gene: TRBJ1-2
v_gene: TRBV5-4
d_gene: -
CDR3aa: CASSLEPTEIYGYTF
CDR3nt: TGTGCCAGCAGCTTGGAGCCCACAGAAATCTATGGCTACACCTTC

abundance: once
j_gene: TRBJ1-2
v_gene: TRBV15
d_gene: -
CDR3aa: CATSRRSGNYGYTF
CDR3nt: TGTGCCACCAGTCGGAGATCGGGGAACTATGGCTACACCTTC

abundance: -
j_gene: TRBJ1-4
v_gene: TRBV19
d_gene: -
CDR3aa: CASTPTGLNEKLFF
CDR3nt: TGTGCCAGTACCCCTACAGGGTTAAATGAAAAACTGTTTTTT

abundance: few
j_gene: TRBJ1-2
v_gene: TRBV9
d_gene: -
CDR3aa: CASSQSDRGENGYTF
CDR3nt: TGTGCCAGCAGCCAAAGTGACCGGGGGGAGAATGGCTACACCTTC

abundance: -
j_gene: TRBJ1-4
v_gene: TRBV3-1/TRBV3-2
d_gene: -
CDR3aa: CASSQQGTGGEKLFF
CDR3nt: TGTGCCAGCAGCCAGCAGGGTACAGGTGGCGAAAAACTGTTTTTT

abundance: many
j_gene: TRBJ2-7
v_gene: TRBV11-1
d_gene: TRBD2
CDR3aa: CASSIPGLASEQYF
CDR3nt: TGTGCCAGCAGCATCCCGGGACTAGCCTCCGAGCAGTACTTC

abundance: -
j_gene: TRBJ2-1
v_gene: TRBV5-4
d_gene: TRBD2
CDR3aa: CASSGGGGGRYNEQFF
CDR3nt: TGTGCCAGCAGCGGTGGCGGGGGGGGACGGTACAATGAGCAGTTCTTC

abundance: -
j_gene: TRBJ2-1
v_gene: TRBV20-1
d_gene: TRBD1
CDR3aa: CSASLHRGSSYNEQFF
CDR3nt: TGCAGTGCTAGTCTCCACAGGGGAAGCTCCTACAATGAGCAGTTCTTC

abundance: -
j_gene: TRBJ1-1
v_gene: TRBV27
d_gene: -
CDR3aa: CASSLEGNGNTEAFF
CDR3nt: TGTGCCAGCAGTTTGGAGGGTAACGGGAACACTGAAGCTTTCTTT

abundance: -
j_gene: TRBJ1-3
v_gene: TRBV25-1
d_gene: -
CDR3aa: CASTQGRGLGNTIYF
CDR3nt: TGTGCCAGCACCCAGGGGAGAGGCTTAGGAAACACCATATATTTT

abundance: once
j_gene: TRBJ2-2
v_gene: TRBV6-5
d_gene: -
CDR3aa: CASSYSRNGELFF
CDR3nt: TGTGCCAGCAGTTACTCGCGGAACGGGGAGCTGTTTTTT

abundance: -
j_gene: TRBJ2-1
v_gene: TRBV7-8
d_gene: -
CDR3aa: CASSLQQGTPEQFF
CDR3nt: TGTGCCAGCAGTCTTCAACAGGGTACCCCTGAGCAGTTCTTC

abundance: -
j_gene: TRBJ1-1
v_gene: TRBV5-1
d_gene: -
CDR3aa: CASRSQEFEAFF
CDR3nt: TGCGCCAGCAGGTCTCAGGAATTCGAAGCTTTCTTT

abundance: -
j_gene: TRBJ1-1
v_gene: TRBV3-1/TRBV3-2
d_gene: -
CDR3aa: CASSQGRQTTEAFF
CDR3nt: TGTGCCAGCAGCCAAGGGCGACAAACCACTGAAGCTTTCTTT

abundance: -
j_gene: TRBJ2-5
v_gene: TRBV11-2
d_gene: TRBD2
CDR3aa: CASSFPRSGRDETQYF
CDR3nt: TGTGCCAGCAGCTTCCCGCGGTCGGGGAGGGATGAGACCCAGTACTTC

abundance: -
j_gene: TRBJ2-3
v_gene: TRBV10-3
d_gene: TRBD2
CDR3aa: CATATSGDTDTQYF
CDR3nt: TGTGCCACCGCGACTAGCGGTGACACAGATACGCAGTATTTT

abundance: -
j_gene: TRBJ2-7
v_gene: TRBV9
d_gene: TRBD1
CDR3aa: CASSEGGTPGGEQYF
CDR3nt: TGTGCCAGCAGCGAAGGGGGAACCCCAGGGGGTGAGCAGTACTTC

abundance: -
j_gene: TRBJ1-4
v_gene: TRBV10-3
d_gene: -
CDR3aa: CAISVQGGEDEKLFF
CDR3nt: TGTGCCATCAGTGTTCAGGGCGGGGAGGACGAAAAACTGTTTTTT

abundance: -
j_gene: TRBJ2-5
v_gene: TRBV11-2
d_gene: -
CDR3aa: CASSLDPGETQYF
CDR3nt: TGTGCCAGCAGCTTAGACCCAGGGGAGACCCAGTACTTC

abundance: -
j_gene: TRBJ2-1
v_gene: TRBV18
d_gene: TRBD1
CDR3aa: CASSPPGQHSYNEQFF
CDR3nt: TGTGCCAGCTCACCTCCGGGACAGCATTCCTACAATGAGCAGTTCTTC

abundance: -
j_gene: TRBJ1-2
v_gene: TRBV5-1
d_gene: -
CDR3aa: CASSLAGNGYTF
CDR3nt: TGCGCCAGCAGCTTGGCGGGAAACGGCTACACCTTC

abundance: -
j_gene: TRBJ1-2
v_gene: TRBV7-9
d_gene: TRBD1
CDR3aa: CASWGQLYGYTF
CDR3nt: TGTGCCTCCTGGGGACAGCTCTATGGCTACACCTTC

abundance: -
j_gene: TRBJ1-5
v_gene: TRBV23-1
d_gene: -
CDR3aa: CASSRQAYSNQPQHF
CDR3nt: TGCGCCAGCAGTAGACAGGCCTATAGCAATCAGCCCCAGCATTTT

abundance: -
j_gene: TRBJ2-7
v_gene: TRBV5-1
d_gene: TRBD1
CDR3aa: CASSLGQGANEQYF
CDR3nt: TGCGCCAGCAGCTTGGGGCAGGGGGCGAACGAGCAGTACTTC

abundance: -
j_gene: TRBJ2-7
v_gene: TRBV6-5
d_gene: TRBD1
CDR3aa: CASRSGTGASYEQYF
CDR3nt: TGTGCCAGCAGGTCCGGGACAGGGGCTAGCTACGAGCAGTACTTC

abundance: -
j_gene: TRBJ2-2
v_gene: TRBV25-1
d_gene: -
CDR3aa: CASSEIGELFF
CDR3nt: TGTGCCAGCAGTGAAATAGGGGAGCTGTTTTTT

abundance: -
j_gene: TRBJ2-7
v_gene: TRBV3-1/TRBV3-2
d_gene: -
CDR3aa: CASSQSVRQYF
CDR3nt: TGTGCCAGCAGCCAGAGTGTTAGGCAGTACTTC

abundance: -
j_gene: TRBJ1-1
v_gene: TRBV7-8
d_gene: -
CDR3aa: CASSARSRDTEAFF
CDR3nt: TGTGCCAGCAGCGCTCGGTCCCGGGACACTGAAGCTTTCTTT

abundance: -
j_gene: TRBJ1-4
v_gene: TRBV6-6
d_gene: TRBD1
CDR3aa: CASSSQGAGYEKLFF
CDR3nt: TGTGCCAGCAGTTCTCAGGGGGCAGGATATGAAAAACTGTTTTTT

abundance: -
j_gene: TRBJ2-5
v_gene: TRBV7-6
d_gene: -
CDR3aa: CASSLVTGLEETQYF
CDR3nt: TGTGCCAGCAGCTTAGTCACAGGGCTGGAGGAGACCCAGTACTTC

abundance: -
j_gene: TRBJ2-1
v_gene: TRBV5-1
d_gene: -
CDR3aa: CASSLALGAHNEQFF
CDR3nt: TGCGCCAGCAGCTTGGCCTTAGGGGCCCACAATGAGCAGTTCTTC

abundance: -
j_gene: TRBJ2-7
v_gene: TRBV9
d_gene: -
CDR3aa: CASSAQGSNYEQYF
CDR3nt: TGTGCCAGCAGCGCACAGGGCTCCAACTACGAGCAGTACTTC

abundance: -
j_gene: TRBJ1-1
v_gene: TRBV20-1
d_gene: TRBD1
CDR3aa: CSASRDREVFF
CDR3nt: TGCAGTGCTTCCCGGGACAGGGAGGTTTTCTTT

abundance: -
j_gene: TRBJ2-7
v_gene: TRBV18
d_gene: -
CDR3aa: CASSPPGVSYEQYF
CDR3nt: TGTGCCAGCTCACCACCAGGGGTCTCCTACGAGCAGTACTTC

abundance: -
j_gene: TRBJ1-5
v_gene: TRBV19
d_gene: -
CDR3aa: CASTRVDGNQPQHF
CDR3nt: TGTGCCAGTACCAGGGTAGATGGCAATCAGCCCCAGCATTTT

abundance: -
j_gene: TRBJ2-3
v_gene: TRBV3-1/TRBV3-2
d_gene: TRBD2
CDR3aa: CASSHTSGSTDTQYF
CDR3nt: TGTGCCAGCAGCCATACTAGCGGGAGCACAGATACGCAGTATTTT

abundance: -
j_gene: TRBJ1-6
v_gene: TRBV6-5
d_gene: -
CDR3aa: CATQGWGEISPLHF
CDR3nt: TGTGCCACACAGGGATGGGGTGAAATTTCACCCCTCCACTTT

abundance: -
j_gene: TRBJ2-2
v_gene: TRBV10-3
d_gene: -
CDR3aa: CAISSEGNTGELFF
CDR3nt: TGTGCCATCAGTTCGGAGGGGAACACCGGGGAGCTGTTTTTT

abundance: few
j_gene: TRBJ2-5
v_gene: TRBV24-1
d_gene: -
CDR3aa: CATSDWSWVVRSETQYF
CDR3nt: TGTGCCACCAGTGATTGGAGTTGGGTCGTTCGCTCAGAGACCCAGTACTTC

abundance: -
j_gene: TRBJ2-7
v_gene: TRBV15
d_gene: -
CDR3aa: CATSALRYEQYF
CDR3nt: TGTGCCACCAGCGCACTCAGGTACGAGCAGTACTTC

abundance: -
j_gene: TRBJ2-7
v_gene: TRBV21-1
d_gene: -
CDR3aa: CASSIDRAGDLHEQYF
CDR3nt: TGTGCCAGCAGCATCGATAGGGCAGGGGATCTACACGAGCAGTACTTC

abundance: -
j_gene: TRBJ1-1
v_gene: TRBV27
d_gene: -
CDR3aa: CASSSTAFSRGHTEAFF
CDR3nt: TGTGCCAGCAGCTCTACGGCCTTTTCGAGGGGACATACTGAAGCTTTCTTT

abundance: -
j_gene: TRBJ1-5
v_gene: TRBV15
d_gene: -
CDR3aa: CATSRERQPQHF
CDR3nt: TGTGCCACCAGCAGAGAGCGGCAGCCCCAGCATTTT

abundance: once
j_gene: TRBJ1-5
v_gene: TRBV18
d_gene: TRBD1
CDR3aa: CASSPPGQGSNQPQHF
CDR3nt: TGTGCCAGCTCACCTCCGGGACAGGGAAGCAATCAGCCCCAGCATTTT

abundance: once
j_gene: TRBJ1-4
v_gene: TRBV10-3
d_gene: -
CDR3aa: CAISEGSANEKLFF
CDR3nt: TGTGCCATCAGTGAAGGCAGCGCAAATGAAAAACTGTTTTTT

abundance: -
j_gene: TRBJ2-4
v_gene: TRBV5-4
d_gene: TRBD2
CDR3aa: CASSPGVVAGNIQYF
CDR3nt: TGTGCCAGCAGCCCGGGCGTCGTAGCGGGAAACATTCAGTACTTC

abundance: -
j_gene: TRBJ2-5
v_gene: TRBV11-2
d_gene: -
CDR3aa: CASSRGNQETQYF
CDR3nt: TGTGCCAGCAGCCGGGGTAACCAAGAGACCCAGTACTTC

abundance: -
j_gene: TRBJ2-7
v_gene: TRBV9
d_gene: -
CDR3aa: CASSADYMTSYEQYF
CDR3nt: TGTGCCAGCAGCGCTGACTACATGACCTCCTACGAGCAGTACTTC

abundance: -
j_gene: TRBJ2-7
v_gene: TRBV15
d_gene: -
CDR3aa: CATSRGQDSYEQYF
CDR3nt: TGTGCCACCAGCAGAGGGCAGGACTCCTACGAGCAGTACTTC

abundance: -
j_gene: TRBJ1-1
v_gene: TRBV19
d_gene: -
CDR3aa: CASSQKRNTEAFF
CDR3nt: TGTGCCAGTAGCCAGAAAAGAAACACTGAAGCTTTCTTT